This T cell receptor beta chain derives from a study of T cells in Graves' hyperthyroidism and ophthalmopathy. Study-wide results and limits: The model forecast ophthalmopathy, anticipating it by a median approximately 6 months before onset. Ophthalmopathy cases were set apart from stable hyperthyroidism by a 13 V-J model.

TCR beta CDR3 sequences were amplified from RNA transcripts. The primer set for the first-round RT-PCR of the TCR CDR3 was HTBI. One entry per CDR3 protein results from TCRdb running MiXCR on the multiplex PCR reads. The table records approximately 500,000 distinct CDR3 sequences, about 43% of them present only once. V lost 4 bases, J lost 4 bases, and 17 bases lay in between. This CDR3 comprises 16 residues. Germline V gene sequence: CDR1 SGHNT, CDR2 YYREEE (reference sequence). For this clonotype: The antigen remains unidentified.

The TCR originated in a woman aged 18-29 years with Graves' hyperthyroidism. The sample comprised peripheral blood or thyroid tissue (not recorded which). This sequence joins TRBV5-4 and TRBJ2-2; D not resolved. This CDR3 reads CASSRILRTSTGELFF. The CDR3 region has the DNA TGTGCCAGCAGCCGGATATTGAGAACGAGCACCGGGGAGCTGTTTTTT.